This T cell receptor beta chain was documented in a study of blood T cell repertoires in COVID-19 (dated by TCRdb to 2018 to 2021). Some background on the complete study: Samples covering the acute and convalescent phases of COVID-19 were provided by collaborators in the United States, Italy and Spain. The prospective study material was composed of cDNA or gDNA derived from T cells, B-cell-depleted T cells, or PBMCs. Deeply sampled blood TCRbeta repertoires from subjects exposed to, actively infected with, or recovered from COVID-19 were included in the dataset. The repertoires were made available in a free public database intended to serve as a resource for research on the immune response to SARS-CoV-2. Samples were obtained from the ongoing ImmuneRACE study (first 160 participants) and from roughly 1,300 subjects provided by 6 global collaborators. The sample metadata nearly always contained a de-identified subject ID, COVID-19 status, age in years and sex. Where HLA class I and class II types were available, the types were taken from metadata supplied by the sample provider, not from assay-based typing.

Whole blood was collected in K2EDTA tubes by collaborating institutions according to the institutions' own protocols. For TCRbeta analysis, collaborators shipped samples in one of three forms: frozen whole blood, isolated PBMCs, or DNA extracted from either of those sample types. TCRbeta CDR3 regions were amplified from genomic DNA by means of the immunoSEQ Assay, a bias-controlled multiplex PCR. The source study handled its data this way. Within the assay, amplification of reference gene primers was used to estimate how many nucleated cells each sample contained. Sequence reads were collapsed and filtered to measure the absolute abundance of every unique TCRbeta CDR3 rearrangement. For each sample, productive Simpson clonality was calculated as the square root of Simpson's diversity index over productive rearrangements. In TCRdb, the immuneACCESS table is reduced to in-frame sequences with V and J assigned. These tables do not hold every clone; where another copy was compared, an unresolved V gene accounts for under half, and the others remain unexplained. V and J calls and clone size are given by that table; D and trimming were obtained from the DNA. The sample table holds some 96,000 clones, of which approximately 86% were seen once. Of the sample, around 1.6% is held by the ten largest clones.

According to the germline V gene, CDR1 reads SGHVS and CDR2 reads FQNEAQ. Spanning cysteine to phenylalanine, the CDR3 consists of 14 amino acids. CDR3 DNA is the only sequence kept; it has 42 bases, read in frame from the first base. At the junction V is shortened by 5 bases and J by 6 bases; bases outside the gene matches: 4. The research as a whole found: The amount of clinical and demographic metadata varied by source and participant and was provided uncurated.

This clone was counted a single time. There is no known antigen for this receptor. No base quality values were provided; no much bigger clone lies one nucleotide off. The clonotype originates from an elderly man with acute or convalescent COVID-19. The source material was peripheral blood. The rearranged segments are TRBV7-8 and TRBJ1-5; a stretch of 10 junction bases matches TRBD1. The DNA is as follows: TGTGCCAGCAGCCTGGGACAGGGGAGTCAGCCCCAGCATTTT. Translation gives CASSLGQGSQPQHF.